This T cell receptor beta chain was identified during a study of blood T cell repertoires in COVID-19. Points on this clone: One junction end does not reproduce the germline sequence, and a read error may be involved.

Profiled with immunoSEQ multiplex PCR; TCRdb holds only in-frame clones, not every one. The sample shows about 160,000 clones, 70% to 90% of them seen only once. This CDR3 has 11 amino acids. The germline V gene encodes CDR1 LGHNT and CDR2 FRNRAP. The chain recombines TRBV12-5 with TRBJ1-2; D unclear. Sample: peripheral blood. The sequence was collected from a man in his sixties with acute or convalescent COVID-19. The CDR3 bases are TGTGCTAGTGGTTCTGTGCGGTTTACGCTCTTC. Its translation: CASGSVRFTLF.